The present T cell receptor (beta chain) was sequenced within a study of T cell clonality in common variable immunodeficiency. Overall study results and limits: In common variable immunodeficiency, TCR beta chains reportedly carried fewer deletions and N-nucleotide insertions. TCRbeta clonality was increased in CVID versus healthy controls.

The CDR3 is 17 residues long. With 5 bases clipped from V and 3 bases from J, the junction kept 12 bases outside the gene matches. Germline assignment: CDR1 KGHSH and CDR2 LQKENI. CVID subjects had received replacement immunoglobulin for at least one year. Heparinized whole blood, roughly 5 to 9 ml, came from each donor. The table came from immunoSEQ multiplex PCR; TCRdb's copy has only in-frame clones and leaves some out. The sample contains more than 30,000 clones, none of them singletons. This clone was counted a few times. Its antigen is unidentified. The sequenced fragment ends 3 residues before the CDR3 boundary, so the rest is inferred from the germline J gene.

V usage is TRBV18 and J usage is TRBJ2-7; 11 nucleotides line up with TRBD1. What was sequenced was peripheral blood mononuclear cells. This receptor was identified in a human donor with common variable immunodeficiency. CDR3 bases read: TGTGCCAGCTCATCTTTAGGGACAGGGGGGGTTGTCTACGAG. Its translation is CASSSLGTGGVVYE. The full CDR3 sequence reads CASSSLGTGGVVYEQYF.